This T cell receptor beta chain was observed in a study of blood T cell repertoires in COVID-19. Study overall: Italy, Spain and the United States were the sources of the convalescent and acute COVID-19 samples. T cells, B-cell-depleted T cells, or PBMCs supplied cDNA or gDNA.

V was shortened by 0 bases and J by 5 bases, with 16 bases between the two germline ends. Germline V lookup: CDR1 MGHRA, CDR2 YSYEKL. This CDR3 is 16 amino acids long. In the original workflow: By means of reference gene primer amplification, nucleated cell counts were estimated. The table came from immunoSEQ multiplex PCR; TCRdb's copy has only in-frame clones and leaves some out. V and J calls and clone size come straight from that table; D and trimming were deduced from the DNA. The profile shows 150,000 to 200,000 clones, 84% of them singletons. J is TRBJ1-1 and V is TRBV4-1; unclear D gene. The sequence derives from a woman older than 75 with acute or convalescent COVID-19. The source material was peripheral blood. The CDR3 loop reads CASSQDIPGRVTEAFF. DNA of the CDR3: TGCGCCAGCAGCCAAGATATCCCGGGGAGGGTAACTGAAGCTTTCTTT.